One T cell receptor (beta chain) is described in this entry. Other nucleotide sequences from this sample produce the same CDR3. The sample belongs to a study of shared clonotypes between healthy human individuals. The V gene's germline CDR1 is KGHSH and CDR2 LQKENI. The ends were cut back, 3 bases at V and 3 bases at J, with 8 bases in the middle. This CDR3 is 13 amino acids long. Only in-frame clones appear in the TCRdb table, and some are missing; sequencing was by immunoSEQ multiplex PCR. Among roughly 500,000 clones, 95% to 96% were seen once, and the ten largest hold about 0.059%. The sequence came from a woman aged 30 to 39 in good health. The chain recombines TRBV18 with TRBJ1-1; D not resolved. The sequencing sample was made of naive CD4+ T cells sorted from blood. Subset: CD45RA+ positively selected. The CDR3 DNA follows: TGTGCCAGCTCACCTCCCGGCGACACTGAAGCTTTCTTT. Its protein is CASSPPGDTEAFF.